The 3 T cell receptor beta chains reported below all come from one sample, sequenced in a study of T cells after posttransplantation cyclophosphamide. The data were produced by immunoSEQ multiplex PCR, yet TCRdb's version contains in-frame clones alone and is incomplete. The sample consists of approximately 56,000 clones, 94% of them appearing once. Source material: PBMCs. All receptors come from a woman in her 30s in good health and a related stem cell transplant donor.

The V and J genes are TRBV4-2 and TRBJ2-3, with D possibly TRBD2 on 7 matching bases. V lost 4 bases to trimming and J lost 1 base, with 12 bases between them. The CDR3 is made up of 15 amino acids. Germline CDR1 is LGHNA and CDR2 is YNFKEQ. The CDR3 DNA reads as TGTGCCAGCAGCCTGCGGGGGCACGGCACAGATACGCAGTATTTT. It translates to CASSLRGHGTDTQYF.

This clone was counted once. V and J are TRBV9 and TRBJ2-1, with a weak D call TRBD2 (5 bases). The CDR3 length is 14 residues. V dropped 4 bases and J dropped 1 base, with 9 bases sitting between them. CDR1 is SGDLS and CDR2 is YYNGEE in the germline V gene. CDR3: CASSPTGSYNEQFF. For the CDR3, the DNA is TGTGCCAGCAGCCCCACGGGGTCCTACAATGAGCAGTTCTTC.

The CDR3 bases are TGCGCCAGCAGCCGACAACTAGGCGGGGAGACCCAGTACTTC. This sequence encodes CASSRQLGGETQYF. The chain employs TRBV4-1 and TRBJ2-5; TRBD2 is a possible D gene (5 bases). The CDR3 runs 14 residues. The V and J ends lost 4 bases and 5 bases respectively, with 14 bases between them. From germline, CDR1 is MGHRA and CDR2 YSYEKL.